This passage covers 17 T cell receptor beta chains from one sample sequenced in a study of a mutant IDH1 vaccine in newly diagnosed glioma. Antigens of these TCRs are unknown. Time point here: week 5, during vaccination. Doses of 300 ug of mutant IDH1 20-mer peptide were given with topical imiquimod. Clones were sequenced by immunoSEQ multiplex PCR, and TCRdb holds only the in-frame ones, with some missing. The repertoire includes 75,000 to 80,000 clones, 91% of them detected once, and about 0.61% sits in the top ten. Sequencing was performed on PBMCs, taken from a glioma patient whose treatment included an IDH1 peptide vaccine. These receptors came from a woman between 45 and 60 years old with glioma.

The CDR3 protein is CASSEVQETQYF. The CDR3 DNA sequence: TGCGCCAGCAGTGAGGTACAAGAGACCCAGTACTTC. J is TRBJ2-5 and V is TRBV10-2; D is unresolved. V dropped 2 bases and J dropped 2 bases, with 3 bases sitting between them. Germline CDR1 is WSHSY and CDR2 is SAAADI. The CDR3 has 12 residues.

The chain has TRBV9 and TRBJ2-7; D may correspond to TRBD1 or TRBD2 (5 bases each). Looked up from germline, CDR1 is SGDLS and CDR2 is YYNGEE. Trimming stripped 0 bases from V and 2 bases from J, with 12 bases between. This CDR3 has 15 amino acids. The CDR3 sequence is CASSVGRDEAYEQYF. CDR3 DNA: TGTGCCAGCAGCGTAGGCCGGGACGAAGCCTACGAGCAGTACTTC.

This chain uses TRBV28 with TRBJ1-2, with D unresolved. CDR1 is MDHEN, CDR2 SYDVKM, per germline. The CDR3 runs 15 residues. The V end lost 2 bases, the J end lost 3 bases, and 13 bases lay between the germline ends. CDR3 residues: CASSLPVLGDYGYTF. The CDR3 DNA sequence: TGTGCCAGCAGTTTACCGGTCCTCGGGGACTATGGCTACACCTTC.

V gene TRBV27 combines with J gene TRBJ2-3; no definite D call. Germline V CDR1 and CDR2: MNHEY, SMNVEV (reference sequence). CDR3 length: 14 amino acids. Trimming removed 2 bases from V and 4 bases from J, with 10 bases in between. The CDR3 sequence is CASSLGSTADTQYF. The CDR3 DNA reads as TGTGCCAGCAGTTTAGGGTCCACCGCAGATACGCAGTATTTT.

The chain couples TRBV28 to TRBJ1-5; 12 positions agree with TRBD1. Germline CDR1 and CDR2: MDHEN and SYDVKM. This CDR3 contains 16 residues. The junction had 11 bases not matched to a gene; V was cut back by 6 bases and J by 8 bases. The CDR3 reads CASRKTGTGGAEPQHF. The CDR3 DNA reads TGTGCCAGCAGGAAAACCGGGACAGGGGGCGCGGAGCCCCAGCATTTT.

The chain recombines TRBV5-1 with TRBJ1-4; unclear D gene. This CDR3 spans 14 amino acids. V lost 0 bases and J 8 bases, leaving 11 bases between the germline ends. Germline V gene data show CDR1 as SGHRS and CDR2 as YFSETQ. This CDR3 is CASSLGAFQEKLFF. CDR3 DNA sequence: TGCGCCAGCAGCTTGGGGGCATTTCAGGAAAAACTGTTTTTT.

V and J are TRBV27 and TRBJ2-1; 10 bases fit TRBD2. This CDR3 region has 14 residues. From germline, CDR1 is MNHEY and CDR2 SMNVEV (reference sequence). J was trimmed by 8 bases and V by 2 bases; bases with no gene match: 3. The CDR3 spells CASSLASGSYEQFF. Written as DNA, the CDR3 is TGTGCCAGCAGTTTAGCTAGCGGGAGCTATGAGCAGTTCTTC.

In this sample, this clone turned up once. The rearrangement joins TRBV11-1 to TRBJ2-1; D might be TRBD2 (5 bases). Germline values: CDR1 SGHAT, CDR2 FQDESV (reference sequence). The CDR3 runs 15 residues. Trimming stripped 2 bases from V and 0 bases from J, with 8 bases between. The CDR3 nucleotides are TGTGCCAGCAGCTTAAGCACTAGCTCCTACAATGAGCAGTTCTTC. Amino acids: CASSLSTSSYNEQFF.

The genes are TRBV5-1 and TRBJ2-1, with 9 bases aligning to TRBD1. Germline V gene data show CDR1 as SGHRS and CDR2 as YFSETQ. After removal of 4 bases from V and 0 bases from J, the junction contained 2 bases not matched to a gene. There are 15 residues in the CDR3. In DNA, the CDR3 is TGCGCCAGCAGCCAACAGGGGGCCTCCTACAATGAGCAGTTCTTC. This codes for CASSQQGASYNEQFF.

The chain employs TRBV6-5 and TRBJ1-1; a possible D gene is TRBD1 (6 bases). Germline CDR1 reads MNHEY; CDR2 reads SVGAGI. The CDR3 has 14 amino acids. V was pared by 0 bases and J by 9 bases, with 14 bases between. CDR3 bases: TGTGCCAGCAGTTACTCGACTGTCGGGGGCAAAGCTTTCTTT. Translated: CASSYSTVGGKAFF.

This rearrangement joins TRBV15 to TRBJ1-1; TRBD1 might be the D (5 bases). V was cut by 2 bases and J by 5 bases, with 9 bases left in between. This CDR3 has 13 residues. Germline-derived CDR1 and CDR2 are LNHNV and YYDKDF (reference sequence). The CDR3 DNA sequence: TGTGCCACCAGCAGATCAGGGAGAACTGAAGCTTTCTTT. Its protein product is CATSRSGRTEAFF.

The chain combines TRBV9 with TRBJ2-1; 11 bases line up with TRBD2. The germline gives CDR1 SGDLS, CDR2 YYNGEE. CDR3 size: 16 residues. The J segment lost 5 bases and the V segment lost 3 bases, leaving 7 bases of the junction unmatched. As DNA, the CDR3 is TGTGCCAGCAGCGCGGGACTAGCGGTTCTTAACAATGAGCAGTTCTTC. It specifies CASSAGLAVLNNEQFF.

The V gene is TRBV4-1, the J gene TRBJ1-1; D call uncertain. Trimming stripped 1 base from V and 10 bases from J, with 13 bases between. The CDR3 is made up of 13 amino acids. CDR1 is MGHRA, CDR2 YSYEKL, per germline. Written as DNA, the CDR3 is TGCGCCAGCAGCCAAGTTGGAGGGAATGGAGCTTTCTTT. Translating gives CASSQVGGNGAFF.

V usage is TRBV5-6 and J usage is TRBJ2-7; TRBD1 or TRBD2 may be the D gene (5 bases each). The CDR3 extends over 14 amino acids. Germline lookup yields CDR1 SGHDT and CDR2 YYEEEE. The V and J ends lost 0 bases and 2 bases respectively, with 9 bases between them. CDR3 DNA: TGTGCCAGCAGCTTGGCAGGGAGCACCTACGAGCAGTACTTC. It specifies CASSLAGSTYEQYF.

The rearrangement links TRBV19 to TRBJ1-1; D is perhaps TRBD1 (5 bases). Looked up from germline, CDR1 is LNHDA and CDR2 is SQIVND (reference sequence). The CDR3 is 14 amino acids. Deletions cut 7 bases from V and 1 base from J, with 13 bases between. CDR3 DNA sequence: TGTGCCAGTAACCATCTTGGGGGGAACACTGAAGCTTTCTTT. Translated: CASNHLGGNTEAFF.

The rearrangement links TRBV28 to TRBJ1-3; D might be TRBD1 (5 bases). The CDR3 sequence is 16 residues long. The germline V gene has CDR1 MDHEN and CDR2 SYDVKM. With 5 bases removed from V and 0 bases from J, the gap between germline ends came to 14 bases. In nucleotides, the CDR3 is TGTGCCAGCAGTCCCGGGGGAGGACTCTCTGGAAACACCATATATTTT. This encodes CASSPGGGLSGNTIYF.

The rearrangement links TRBV13 to TRBJ1-1, with TRBD1 matching over 7 bases. CDR1 and CDR2 (germline): PRHDT, FYEKMQ (reference sequence). The J segment lost 4 bases and the V segment lost 6 bases, leaving 2 bases of the junction unmatched. This CDR3 has 12 residues. The CDR3 nucleotides read TGTGCCAGCAGGCCAGGGGGCACTGAAGCTTTCTTT. Translated, it gives CASRPGGTEAFF.